Sequencing of this TCR beta chain was carried out in a study of blood T cell repertoires in COVID-19. As for the study in general: The samples span acute and convalescent COVID-19 from the United States, Italy and Spain. In each case, the material was cDNA or gDNA derived from T cells, B-cell-depleted T cells, or PBMCs.

Produced via immunoSEQ multiplex PCR; TCRdb's table is partial and in-frame only. The sample includes 200,000 to 250,000 clones, around 85% of them seen just once. This CDR3 comprises 14 residues. CDR1 and CDR2 from the germline V gene are LNHDA and SQIVND (reference sequence). V was trimmed by 9 bases and J by 0 bases, leaving 12 bases between them. V is TRBV19 and J is TRBJ1-5, with a weak D call TRBD1 (5 bases). The clonotype was recovered from a woman in her seventies with COVID-19, enrolled during active disease. The sequencing input was peripheral blood. The CDR3 protein is CASSTDNSNQPQHF. CDR3 sequence (DNA): TGTGCCAGCTCGACGGACAATAGCAATCAGCCCCAGCATTTT. Complete variable domain (other parts from reference TRBV19 and TRBJ1-5): DGGITQSPKYLFRKEGQNVTLSCEQNLNHDAMYWYRQDPGQGLRLIYYSQIVNDFQKGDIAEGYSVSREKKESFPLTVTSAQKNPTAFYLCASSTDNSNQPQHFGDGTRLSIL.